This T cell receptor (beta chain) stems from a study of CD8+CD57+ T cells in acquired aplastic anemia. Looking at the study overall: Sorted cells (CD4+ and CD8+) yielded DNA amounts that averaged approximately 3 ug. Study findings and constraints: Sharing between patients and controls was observed for about 27 CD8+ CDR3 sequences.

Note on this clonotype: Its antigen is as yet unknown.

V was clipped by 11 bases and J by 8 bases; unmatched bases: 9. The germline V gene has CDR1 SEHNR and CDR2 FQNEAQ (reference sequence). CDR3 size: 12 residues. CD8+CD57+ cell expansion, shown by flow cytometry, had occurred in the patients selected for sequencing. For CDR3 and TCR beta VDJ profiling, genomic DNA was the template used. From the reads, TCRdb called clonotypes with MiXCR, one entry per CDR3 protein. Of about 220,000 distinct CDR3 sequences listed, around 45% are singletons. V and J are TRBV7-9 and TRBJ1-1; 9 bases fit TRBD1. The sample consisted of sorted CD4+, CD8+, or CD8+CD57+ T cells (not recorded which) from PBMCs. This clonotype was obtained from a human donor with aplastic anemia. The CDR3 is CARTGTGKEAFF. CDR3 coding DNA: TGTGCCCGGACCGGGACAGGGAAAGAAGCTTTCTTT. Full variable domain (rest looked up from reference TRBV7-9 and TRBJ1-1): DTGVSQNPRHKITKRGQNVTFRCDPISEHNRLYWYRQTLGQGPEFLTYFQNEAQLEKSRLLSDRFSAERPKGSFSTLEIQRTEQGDSAMYLCARTGTGKEAFFGQGTRLTVV.